Listed below are T cell receptor beta chains from one sample, sequenced in a study of T-cell reconstitution after alpha-beta-depleted transplantation in children. TCRdb re-derived calls from the PCR reads in MiXCR, one entry per CDR3 protein. The sample carries some 600,000 distinct CDR3 sequences, 10% to 15% recorded once. Sequencing was performed on PBMCs, mostly from graft donor cells, taken 360 days after TCRalphabeta/CD19-depleted stem cell transplant. The receptors were gathered from a male patient between 5 and 17 years old who had a stem cell transplant for acute myeloid leukemia, so the T cells may come from the graft donor. The CDR3 runs from the conserved cysteine through the conserved F or W. Each record gives: V gene, D gene, CDR3 length, CDR3 protein. A D gene is named only where the DNA matches it firmly.

V: TRBV2
D: NA
length: 12
CDR3: CAEGGINEKLFF

V: TRBV11-2
D: TRBD2
length: 16
CDR3: CASNPSGLVRTDTQYF

V: TRBV28
D: NA
length: 13
CDR3: CASSLHRGYEQYF

V: TRBV7-3
D: TRBD1
length: 17
CDR3: CASSLTSGGLMNTEAFF

V: TRBV20-1
D: NA
length: 11
CDR3: CSATRDYEQYF

V: TRBV28
D: NA
length: 11
CDR3: CASSRGMGYTF

V: TRBV5-8
D: NA
length: 14
CDR3: CASSLRRFAGELFF

V: TRBV12-3/TRBV12-4
D: TRBD1
length: 14
CDR3: CASSFPGGENTIYF

V: TRBV5-1
D: NA
length: 15
CDR3: CASSLGEVAKNIQYF

V: TRBV27
D: NA
length: 13
CDR3: CASSNVRTDTQYF

V: TRBV5-1
D: TRBD1
length: 17
CDR3: CASSPYRQGGSYNEQFF

V: TRBV12-3/TRBV12-4
D: TRBD2
length: 15
CDR3: CASSGLAGVLNEQFF

V: TRBV5-6
D: NA
length: 14
CDR3: CASSLTSPEETQYF

V: TRBV27
D: NA
length: 13
CDR3: CASSLQEGQPQHF

V: TRBV12-3/TRBV12-4
D: TRBD1
length: 13
CDR3: CASRQGQAYEQYF

V: TRBV24-1
D: NA
length: 14
CDR3: CATSDGITPYEQYF

V: TRBV12-3/TRBV12-4
D: TRBD2
length: 17
CDR3: CASSLATLAGGGNEQFF